The T cell receptor beta chain described here comes from a study of shared clonotypes between healthy human individuals. Study conclusions and caveats: The generation probabilities recorded for non-shared clonotypes fell below those of clonotypes shared by all four donors.

The donors, healthy adults who were HIV-negative, had experienced no recent acute infections or vaccinations. In the authors' methods: Filtering differed since immunoSEQ provided only junctions, with no quality scores. The assay was immunoSEQ multiplex PCR, and TCRdb's table has in-frame clones only and misses some. D and trimming come from the DNA, and the V and J calls and clone size come from that table. The sample carries some 1.1 million clones, around 77% recorded once. As for this clone: Its antigen is not known.

Sequencing used memory CD4+ T cells from PBMCs. Subset described: CD45RA-negative fraction. This TCR derives from a man between 18 and 35 years old in good health. Some clones in this sample may be carry-over from other donors' samples.

As DNA, the CDR3 is TGTGCCAGCAGCCGGCAGGACAGACTCCCGGGAGGCACAGATACGCAGTATTTT. This sequence encodes CASSRQDRLPGGTDTQYF. The rearrangement links TRBV7-2 to TRBJ2-3, with D perhaps given as TRBD1 or TRBD2 (6 bases each). Trimming stripped 5 bases from V and 1 base from J, with 22 bases between. The germline V gene encodes CDR1 SGHTA and CDR2 FQGNSA. The CDR3 length is 18 residues.